These T cell receptor beta chains were read from a single sample in a study of technical replicates of blood from several donors. Sequencing was performed with immunoSEQ multiplex PCR; in TCRdb, only in-frame clones are kept and a portion is missing. The sample has tens of thousands of clones, about nine tenths seen once. Sequenced input: T cells isolated from PBMCs. The source of these receptors is a human donor in good health. Each CDR3 is given with its conserved first and last residue. D genes are given only for firm matches. Expanded clones are given a class, and other clones once, few, many or no size at all.

v_call	clone_size	j_call	d_call	cdr3_aa	cdr3_nt
TRBV6-5	.	TRBJ2-3	.	CASREGLFTDTQYF	TGTGCCAGCAGGGAGGGTCTTTTCACAGATACGCAGTATTTT
TRBV28	.	TRBJ2-6	.	CASSSIFSGANVLTF	TGTGCCAGCAGTTCCATTTTCTCTGGGGCCAACGTCCTGACTTTC
TRBV30	.	TRBJ2-7	TRBD1	CAWRRDRAYEQYF	TGTGCCTGGAGAAGGGACAGAGCCTACGAGCAGTACTTC
TRBV5-8	.	TRBJ2-1	TRBD1	CASSFRTGAYNEQFF	TGTGCCAGCAGCTTCCGGACAGGGGCCTACAATGAGCAGTTCTTC
TRBV6-5	.	TRBJ2-1	TRBD1	CASNTGGLYNEQFF	TGTGCCAGCAATACAGGGGGACTGTACAATGAGCAGTTCTTC
TRBV6-1	.	TRBJ2-7	.	CASGLNTYEQYF	TGTGCCAGCGGACTAAACACCTACGAGCAGTACTTC
TRBV9	.	TRBJ1-1	TRBD1	CASSPTQGQPNTEAFF	TGTGCCAGCAGCCCAACACAGGGGCAGCCGAACACTGAAGCTTTCTTT
TRBV28	once	TRBJ2-7	.	CASREGSIEQYF	TGTGCCAGCAGAGAGGGTAGTATCGAGCAGTACTTC
TRBV7-3	.	TRBJ1-5	.	CASSLVKTSSNQPQHF	TGTGCCAGCAGCTTAGTGAAGACATCGAGCAATCAGCCCCAGCATTTT
TRBV30	once	TRBJ2-4	TRBD2	CAWRYPLGAGKNIQYF	TGTGCCTGGAGATATCCTTTGGGAGCGGGGAAAAACATTCAGTACTTC
TRBV28	.	TRBJ1-1	.	CASSLIGEEAFF	TGTGCCAGCAGTTTGATCGGGGAGGAGGCTTTCTTT
TRBV19	once	TRBJ1-1	.	CASSIDSGNTEAFF	TGTGCCAGTAGTATAGACTCAGGGAACACTGAAGCTTTCTTT
TRBV29-1	.	TRBJ2-7	.	CSVEEDSLEQYF	TGCAGCGTTGAAGAGGACAGCTTAGAGCAGTACTTC
TRBV11-2	.	TRBJ2-7	.	CASSWTVHEQYF	TGTGCCAGCAGCTGGACAGTCCACGAGCAGTACTTC
TRBV6-5	.	TRBJ2-3	.	CASSLQRRADTQYF	TGTGCCAGCAGTTTGCAAAGGAGGGCAGATACGCAGTATTTT
TRBV28	.	TRBJ2-4	TRBD2	CASRKGLLAKNIQYF	TGTGCCAGCAGGAAGGGACTACTAGCCAAAAACATTCAGTACTTC
TRBV9	.	TRBJ2-7	.	CASSVGGSSTYEQYF	TGTGCCAGCAGCGTAGGTGGGAGCTCCACCTACGAGCAGTACTTC
TRBV5-4	.	TRBJ2-2	.	CASSLLPNTGELFF	TGTGCCAGCAGCCTACTTCCGAACACCGGGGAGCTGTTTTTT
TRBV7-3	.	TRBJ2-5	.	CASSLSAQETQYF	TGTGCCAGCAGCTTGTCTGCCCAGGAGACCCAGTACTTC
TRBV6-4	once	TRBJ2-1	TRBD2	CASSALGLAYNEQFF	TGTGCCAGCAGTGCCCTGGGACTAGCCTACAATGAGCAGTTCTTC
TRBV11-2	.	TRBJ1-2	.	CASSFVSGYTF	TGTGCCAGCAGCTTTGTGAGTGGCTACACCTTC
TRBV5-1	.	TRBJ1-1	.	CASSLVGGAEAFF	TGCGCCAGCAGCTTGGTTGGGGGCGCTGAAGCTTTCTTT
TRBV5-4	.	TRBJ1-4	.	CASSCPSPGATNEKLFF	TGTGCCAGCAGCTGTCCATCCCCGGGGGCAACTAATGAAAAACTGTTTTTT
TRBV4-3	.	TRBJ1-4	TRBD1	CASSLRDRVEKLFF	TGCGCCAGCAGCCTCCGGGACAGGGTTGAAAAACTGTTTTTT
TRBV5-4	.	TRBJ1-5	.	CASSSLGEGNQPQHF	TGTGCCAGCAGCTCGCTAGGAGAGGGCAATCAGCCCCAGCATTTT
TRBV9	.	TRBJ2-5	.	CASSPGGGASIETQYF	TGTGCCAGCAGCCCTGGCGGAGGGGCCTCAATAGAGACCCAGTACTTC
TRBV4-2	.	TRBJ2-7	TRBD2	CASSQDREGPSGYEQYF	TGTGCCAGCAGCCAAGACAGGGAGGGACCCTCAGGGTACGAGCAGTACTTC